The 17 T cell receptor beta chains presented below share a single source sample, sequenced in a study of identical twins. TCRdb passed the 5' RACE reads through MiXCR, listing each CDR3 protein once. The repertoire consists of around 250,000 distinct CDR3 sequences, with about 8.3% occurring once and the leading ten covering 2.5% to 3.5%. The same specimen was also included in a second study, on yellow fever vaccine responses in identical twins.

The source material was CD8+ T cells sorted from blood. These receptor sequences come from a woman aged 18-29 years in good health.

CDR3 DNA sequence: TGTGCCAGCAGTAGATGGGACAGCCGCCAACCGAACACCGGGGAGCTGTTTTTT. It translates to CASSRWDSRQPNTGELFF. This chain links TRBV6-2 or TRBV6-3 with TRBJ2-2; 7 bases align to TRBD1. The CDR3 is 18 residues long. CDR1 is MNHEY, CDR2 SVGEGT, per germline. V shed 5 bases and J 0 bases; nucleotides not matched to a gene: 12.

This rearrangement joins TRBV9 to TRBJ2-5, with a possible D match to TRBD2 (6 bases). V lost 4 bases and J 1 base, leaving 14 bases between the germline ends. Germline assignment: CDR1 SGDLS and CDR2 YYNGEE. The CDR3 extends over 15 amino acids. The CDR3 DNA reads TGTGCCAGCAGCTCCGCTGGGGGGACCCAAGAGACCCAGTACTTC. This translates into CASSSAGGTQETQYF.

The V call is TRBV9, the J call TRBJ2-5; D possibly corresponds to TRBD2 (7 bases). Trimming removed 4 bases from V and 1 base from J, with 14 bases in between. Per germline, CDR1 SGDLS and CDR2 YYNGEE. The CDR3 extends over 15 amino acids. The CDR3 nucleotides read TGTGCCAGCAGCCCACGGGGGGCCCTCCAAGAGACCCAGTACTTC. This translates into CASSPRGALQETQYF.

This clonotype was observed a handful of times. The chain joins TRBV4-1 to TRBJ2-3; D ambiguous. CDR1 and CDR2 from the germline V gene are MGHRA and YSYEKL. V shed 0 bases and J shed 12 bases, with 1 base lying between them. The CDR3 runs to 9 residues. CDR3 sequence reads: CASSQDQYF. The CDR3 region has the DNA TGCGCCAGCAGCCAAGACCAGTATTTT.

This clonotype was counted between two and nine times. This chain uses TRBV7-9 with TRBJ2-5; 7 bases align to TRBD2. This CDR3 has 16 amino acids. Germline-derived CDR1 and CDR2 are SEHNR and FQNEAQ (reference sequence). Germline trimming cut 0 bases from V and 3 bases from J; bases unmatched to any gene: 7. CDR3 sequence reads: CASSLARRGSKETQYF. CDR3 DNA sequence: TGTGCCAGCAGCTTAGCGCGGCGGGGGTCAAAAGAGACCCAGTACTTC.

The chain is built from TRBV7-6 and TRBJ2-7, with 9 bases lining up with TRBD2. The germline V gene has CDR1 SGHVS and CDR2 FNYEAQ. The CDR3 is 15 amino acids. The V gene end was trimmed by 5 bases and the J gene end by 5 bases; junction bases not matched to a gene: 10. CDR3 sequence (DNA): TGTGCCAGCAGCCTCGGGACTAGCTCGTACGACGAGCAGTACTTC. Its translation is CASSLGTSSYDEQYF.

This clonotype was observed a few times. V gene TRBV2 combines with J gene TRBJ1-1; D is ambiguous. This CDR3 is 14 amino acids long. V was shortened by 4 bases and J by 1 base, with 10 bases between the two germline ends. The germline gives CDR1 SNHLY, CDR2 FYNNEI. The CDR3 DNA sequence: TGTGCCAGCAGTGGTGACCTAGGGAACACTGAAGCTTTCTTT. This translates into CASSGDLGNTEAFF.

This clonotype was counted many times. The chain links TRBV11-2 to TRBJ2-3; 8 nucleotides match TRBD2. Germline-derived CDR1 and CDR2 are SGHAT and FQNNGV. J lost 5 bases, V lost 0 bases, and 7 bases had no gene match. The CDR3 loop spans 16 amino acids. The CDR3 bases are TGTGCCAGCAGCTTAGACCCACTCCTAGCGGGAGATACGCAGTATTTT. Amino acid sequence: CASSLDPLLAGDTQYF.

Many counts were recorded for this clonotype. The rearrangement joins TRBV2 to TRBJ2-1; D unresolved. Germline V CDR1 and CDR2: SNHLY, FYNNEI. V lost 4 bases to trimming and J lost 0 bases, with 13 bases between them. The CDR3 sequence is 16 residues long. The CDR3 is CASSVGIFVSYNEQFF. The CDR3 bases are TGTGCCAGCAGTGTCGGTATCTTTGTCTCCTACAATGAGCAGTTCTTC.

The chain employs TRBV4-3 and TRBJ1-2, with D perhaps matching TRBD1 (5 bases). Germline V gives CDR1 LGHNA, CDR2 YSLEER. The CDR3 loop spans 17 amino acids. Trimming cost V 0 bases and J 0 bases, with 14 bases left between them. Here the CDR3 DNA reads TGCGCCAGCAGCCAAGACCTAGTCAAGGGGACTAACTATGGCTACACCTTC. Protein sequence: CASSQDLVKGTNYGYTF.

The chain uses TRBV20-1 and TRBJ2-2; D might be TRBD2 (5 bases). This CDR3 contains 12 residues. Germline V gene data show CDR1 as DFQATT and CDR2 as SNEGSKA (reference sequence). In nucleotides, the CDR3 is TGCAGCGCGGGTGCGAACACCGGGGAGCTGTTTTTT. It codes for CSAGANTGELFF.

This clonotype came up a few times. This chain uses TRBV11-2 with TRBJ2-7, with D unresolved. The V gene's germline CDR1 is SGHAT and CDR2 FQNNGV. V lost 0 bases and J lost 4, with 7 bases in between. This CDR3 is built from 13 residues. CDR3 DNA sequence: TGTGCCAGCAGCTTAGAGCCCGTTTACGAGCAGTACTTC. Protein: CASSLEPVYEQYF.

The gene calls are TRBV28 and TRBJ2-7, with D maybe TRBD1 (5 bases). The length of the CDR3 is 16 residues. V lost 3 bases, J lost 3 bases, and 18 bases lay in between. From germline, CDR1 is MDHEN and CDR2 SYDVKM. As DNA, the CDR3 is TGTGCCAGCAGTTTTAAACTCGGAGACAGTTACTACGAGCAGTACTTC. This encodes CASSFKLGDSYYEQYF.

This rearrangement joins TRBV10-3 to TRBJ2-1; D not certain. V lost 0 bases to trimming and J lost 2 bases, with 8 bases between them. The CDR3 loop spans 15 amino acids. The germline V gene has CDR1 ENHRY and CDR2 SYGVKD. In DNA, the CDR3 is TGTGCCATCAGTGAGTCGTTGGCAGCCTACAATGAGCAGTTCTTC. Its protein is CAISESLAAYNEQFF.

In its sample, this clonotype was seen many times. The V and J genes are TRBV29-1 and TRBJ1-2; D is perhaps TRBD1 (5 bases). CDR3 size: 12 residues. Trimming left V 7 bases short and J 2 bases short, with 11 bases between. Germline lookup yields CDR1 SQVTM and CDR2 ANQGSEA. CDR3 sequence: CSGGLSNYGYTF. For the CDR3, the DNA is TGCAGCGGGGGACTATCCAACTATGGCTACACCTTC.

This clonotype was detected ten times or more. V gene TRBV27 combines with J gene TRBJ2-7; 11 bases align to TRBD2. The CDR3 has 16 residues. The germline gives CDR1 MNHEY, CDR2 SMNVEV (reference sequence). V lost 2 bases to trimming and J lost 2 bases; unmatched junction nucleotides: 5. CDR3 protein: CASSLLSGRDPYEQYF. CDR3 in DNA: TGTGCCAGCAGTTTACTTAGCGGGAGGGACCCCTACGAGCAGTACTTC.

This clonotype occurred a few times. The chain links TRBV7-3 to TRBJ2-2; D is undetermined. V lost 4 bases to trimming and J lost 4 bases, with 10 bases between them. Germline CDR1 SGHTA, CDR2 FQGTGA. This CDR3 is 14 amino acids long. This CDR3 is CASSSMGSTGELFF. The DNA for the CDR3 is TGTGCCAGCAGCTCTATGGGGTCCACCGGGGAGCTGTTTTTT.